One and the same sample provided the 25 T cell receptor beta chains below, sequenced in a study of hypomethylating agent response in myelodysplastic syndrome. Assay: immunoSEQ multiplex PCR; the TCRdb copy retains only in-frame clones and omits some. The sample shows 5,000 to 7,000 clones, less than 90% of them seen only once. The source material was bone marrow, sampled before or after starting hypomethylating agent treatment for myelodysplastic syndrome (not recorded which). These receptors came from a human donor with myelodysplastic syndrome.

V usage is TRBV7-7 and J usage is TRBJ1-1; D is unresolved. This CDR3 has 14 amino acids. Germline-derived CDR1 and CDR2 are SSHAT and FNYEAQ (reference sequence). Trimming cost V 5 bases and J 3 bases, with 13 bases left between them. This CDR3 reads CASSPGPVDTEAFF. CDR3 coding DNA: TGTGCCAGCAGCCCCGGACCGGTAGACACTGAAGCTTTCTTT.

The chain is built from TRBV27 and TRBJ2-1, with 7 bases lining up with TRBD2. Germline V gene sequence: CDR1 MNHEY, CDR2 SMNVEV (reference sequence). The CDR3 extends over 13 amino acids. J was trimmed by 9 bases and V by 5 bases; bases with no gene match: 7. This chain's CDR3 is CASSAAGVGEQFF. Written as DNA, the CDR3 is TGTGCCAGCAGTGCGGCGGGGGTGGGTGAGCAGTTCTTC.

A single count supports this clone. J is TRBJ1-2 and V is TRBV19; no firm D call. Trimming took 5 bases from V and 3 from J, leaving 19 bases between them. The CDR3 contains 16 residues. From germline, CDR1 is LNHDA and CDR2 SQIVND (reference sequence). In DNA, the CDR3 is TGTGCCAGTAGTGTAGTCCTGGCAGGATCTCACTATGGCTACACCTTC. Amino acid sequence: CASSVVLAGSHYGYTF.

The genes are TRBV7-2 and TRBJ2-1; D possibly corresponds to TRBD2 (5 bases). V lost 6 bases and J lost 7, with 16 bases in between. CDR3 size: 14 residues. The germline CDR1 and CDR2 sequences are SGHTA and FQGNSA. The CDR3 reads CASRPGSGGNEQFF. The CDR3, as DNA: TGTGCCAGCAGGCCGGGGAGCGGTGGAAATGAGCAGTTCTTC.

This rearrangement joins TRBV4-1 to TRBJ2-7; D possibly matches TRBD1 or TRBD2 (6 bases each). The germline V gene encodes CDR1 MGHRA and CDR2 YSYEKL. V lost 0 bases, J lost 6 bases, and 9 bases lay in between. The CDR3 loop spans 13 amino acids. CDR3 protein: CASSQDKGGEQYF. The CDR3 region has the DNA TGCGCCAGCAGCCAAGATAAGGGGGGCGAGCAGTACTTC.

The rearrangement links TRBV5-1 to TRBJ1-6; 9 bases are a match to TRBD1. The CDR3 has 16 amino acids. In germline, CDR1 is SGHRS, CDR2 YFSETQ. V lost 4 bases and J lost 7; bases outside the gene matches: 9. For the CDR3, the DNA is TGCGCCAGCAGCAAGGACAGGGGCGCGTCAAATTCACCCCTCCACTTT. This sequence encodes CASSKDRGASNSPLHF.

The rearrangement joins TRBV5-4 to TRBJ2-1; TRBD2 aligns across 10 bases. Germline-derived CDR1 and CDR2 are SGHNT and YYREEE (reference sequence). V gave up 1 base and J gave up 0 bases; unmatched junction bases: 4. This CDR3 is 17 amino acids long. The CDR3 protein is CASSLPSGGSSYNEQFF. For the CDR3, the DNA is TGTGCCAGCAGCTTGCCTAGCGGGGGAAGCTCCTACAATGAGCAGTTCTTC.

This chain uses TRBV6-5 with TRBJ2-7, with 10 bases identical to TRBD2. The V gene end was trimmed by 2 bases and the J gene end by 4 bases; junction bases not matched to a gene: 5. Germline CDR1 and CDR2: MNHEY and SVGAGI. The CDR3 spans 15 residues. CDR3: CASSYGIAGGYEQYF. CDR3 sequence (DNA): TGTGCCAGCAGTTACGGGATAGCGGGGGGATACGAGCAGTACTTC.

This chain connects TRBV15 to TRBJ2-5; 8 bases are shared with TRBD2. Germline V gene sequence: CDR1 LNHNV, CDR2 YYDKDF (reference sequence). The CDR3 is 14 amino acids. The junction had 0 bases not matched to a gene; V was cut back by 0 bases and J by 3 bases. The CDR3: CATSRELAEETQYF. CDR3 nucleotides: TGTGCCACCAGCAGAGAACTAGCGGAAGAGACCCAGTACTTC.

The chain has TRBV7-9 and TRBJ1-5, with D perhaps matching TRBD1 (6 bases). CDR1 and CDR2 (germline): SEHNR, FQNEAQ (reference sequence). Deletions cut 0 bases from V and 7 bases from J, with 13 bases between. The CDR3 has 15 amino acids. CDR3 region: CASSLAGASGQPQHF. The CDR3, as DNA: TGTGCCAGCAGCTTAGCGGGGGCCTCTGGGCAGCCCCAGCATTTT.

The J gene is TRBJ2-5, the V gene TRBV5-1; tentatively, D is TRBD1 (6 bases). The J call may be incorrect, as the DNA end agrees better with TRBJ2-7. The germline V gene has CDR1 SGHRS and CDR2 YFSETQ. The CDR3 has 13 residues. In DNA form, the CDR3 reads TGCGCCAGCAGCTTAAAGGGGGCCTACGAGCAGTACTTC. Residues: CASSLKGAYEQYF.

The chain is built from TRBV6-1 and TRBJ1-1, with no clear D. This CDR3 spans 12 amino acids. CDR1 and CDR2 from the germline V gene are MNHNS and SASEGT. Trimming shortened V by 10 bases and J by 6 bases, and 15 bases separated the two germline ends. Here the CDR3 DNA reads TGTGCCACTCCCGCCTGGACTGCTGAAGCTTTCTTT. This sequence encodes CATPAWTAEAFF.

V gene TRBV7-2 combines with J gene TRBJ2-2; 14 positions match TRBD2. The CDR3 contains 16 residues. V dropped 5 bases and J dropped 6; count of bases not matched to a gene: 5. Germline assignment: CDR1 SGHTA and CDR2 FQGNSA. The CDR3 DNA reads TGTGCCAGCAGCCAAGGACTAGCGGGGGGATCCGGGGAGCTGTTTTTT. It translates to CASSQGLAGGSGELFF.

This clone came up a few times. Here the CDR3 reads CASSEVGPEQYF. DNA for the CDR3: TGTGCCAGCAGTGAAGTTGGGCCGGAGCAGTACTTC. The gene calls are TRBV2 and TRBJ2-7; D not resolved. Germline CDR1 SNHLY, CDR2 FYNNEI. The CDR3 length is 12 residues. Trimming left V 1 base short and J 7 bases short, with 8 bases between.

This clone appeared once. The V call is TRBV28, the J call TRBJ1-1; D may be TRBD1 (5 bases). From germline, CDR1 is MDHEN and CDR2 SYDVKM. The CDR3 sequence is 14 residues long. The ends were cut back, 2 bases at V and 4 bases at J, with 11 bases in the middle. The CDR3, as DNA: TGTGCCAGCAGTTTAATTAGGGGCGGCACTGAAGCTTTCTTT. As protein: CASSLIRGGTEAFF.

This clone turned up a few times. The identical CDR3 is also encoded by other nucleotide sequences in the sample. The chain is built from TRBV7-9 and TRBJ1-6; D gene ambiguous. Germline lookup yields CDR1 SEHNR and CDR2 FQNEAQ (reference sequence). V lost 1 base and J 9 bases, leaving 10 bases between the germline ends. This CDR3 comprises 14 residues. CDR3 DNA: TGTGCCAGCAGCTTAGGGGGAGGTGGTTCACCCCTCCACTTT. As protein: CASSLGGGGSPLHF.

The chain employs TRBV6-5 and TRBJ2-5, with a weak D call TRBD2 (7 bases). V lost 4 bases and J 2 bases, leaving 14 bases between the germline ends. Germline V gene data show CDR1 as MNHEY and CDR2 as SVGAGI. CDR3 size: 15 residues. CDR3 DNA sequence: TGTGCCAGCAGTTCGGGGGGCAGCAAGCAAGAGACCCAGTACTTC. Translated: CASSSGGSKQETQYF.

The chain links TRBV6-6 to TRBJ2-7, with TRBD1 matching over 7 bases. The CDR3 loop spans 12 amino acids. Per germline, CDR1 MNHNY and CDR2 SVGAGI (reference sequence). The V segment lost 7 bases and the J segment 7 bases; nucleotides outside the gene matches: 7. For the CDR3, the DNA is TGTGCCAGCAAAGACACCAGGGGGGAGCAGTACTTC. It codes for CASKDTRGEQYF.

This clone is a singleton in its sample. This chain joins TRBV9 and TRBJ2-3; D is ambiguous. Germline V gene lookup returns CDR1 SGDLS and CDR2 YYNGEE. Trimming cost V 7 bases and J 2 bases, with 14 bases left between them. The CDR3 is 14 amino acids. DNA of the CDR3: TGTGCCAGCGCATCATCAGACTTCACAGATACGCAGTATTTT. Translation: CASASSDFTDTQYF.

V gene TRBV10-2 combines with J gene TRBJ2-1; D remains ambiguous. The germline V gene encodes CDR1 WSHSY and CDR2 SAAADI. The CDR3 runs to 12 residues. The ends were cut back, 3 bases at V and 9 bases at J, with 9 bases in the middle. The CDR3 nucleotides are TGCGCCAGCAGTGATGCACAGAGTGAGCAGTTCTTC. Protein sequence: CASSDAQSEQFF.

This chain joins TRBV7-6 and TRBJ2-5; 14 positions match TRBD2. In germline, CDR1 is SGHVS, CDR2 FNYEAQ. J gave up 0 bases and V 6 bases, and 9 bases lay outside the gene matches. There are 18 residues in the CDR3. The CDR3 loop is CASSSPGLAGVDQETQYF. The CDR3 DNA is TGTGCCAGCAGTTCACCGGGACTAGCGGGGGTGGACCAAGAGACCCAGTACTTC.

The chain is built from TRBV4-3 and TRBJ1-2; the D gene is possibly TRBD1 (5 bases). From germline, CDR1 is LGHNA and CDR2 YSLEER. Trimming shortened V by 2 bases and J by 8 bases, and 15 bases separated the two germline ends. The CDR3 spans 14 residues. CDR3 amino acids: CASSQPGRRDGYTF. CDR3 coding DNA: TGCGCCAGCAGCCAACCGGGACGACGGGACGGCTACACCTTC.

This clone was picked up a small number of times. The gene calls are TRBV10-2 and TRBJ2-1; TRBD1 matches at 9 bases. CDR1 and CDR2 from the germline V gene are WSHSY and SAAADI. J gave up 4 bases and V 6 bases, and 4 bases lay outside the gene matches. CDR3 length: 14 residues. This CDR3 reads CASSGQGPYNEQFF. The CDR3 DNA follows: TGCGCCAGCAGCGGACAGGGGCCTTACAATGAGCAGTTCTTC.

The rearrangement joins TRBV5-5 to TRBJ1-1, with D possibly being TRBD1 (6 bases). V was clipped by 1 base and J by 10 bases, with 20 bases between them. CDR3 length equals 15 residues. Germline CDR1 and CDR2: SGHKS and YYEKEE (reference sequence). The DNA for the CDR3 is TGTGCCAGCAGCTTGTATAGTCCGGGCAGGGGTCTAGCTTTCTTT. Its protein is CASSLYSPGRGLAFF.

The rearrangement links TRBV19 to TRBJ2-2, with D unresolved. Trimming left V 11 bases short and J 3 bases short, with 16 bases between. Germline V gene lookup returns CDR1 LNHDA and CDR2 SQIVND (reference sequence). This CDR3 has 14 amino acids. The CDR3 here is CAPRYEADTGELFF. The CDR3 DNA follows: TGTGCCCCCCGTTACGAGGCGGACACCGGGGAGCTGTTTTTT.